The T cell receptor (beta chain) described here comes from a study of T cell changes during pregnancy in multiple sclerosis. TCRdb keeps only in-frame clones here, not all; method: immunoSEQ multiplex PCR. This table has about 45,000 clones, 80% to 95% appearing once. Germline loops: CDR1 SEHNR, CDR2 FQNEAQ (reference sequence). V lost 6 bases, J lost 4 bases, and 12 bases stayed unmatched. The CDR3 loop spans 17 amino acids. The sequencing used CD4+ T cells from peripheral blood mononuclear cells, collected in the third trimester of pregnancy. The sequence derives from a female donor with multiple sclerosis, enrolled in a pregnancy study. The chain combines TRBV7-9 with TRBJ2-1, with 10 bases fitting TRBD2. As DNA, the CDR3 is TGTGCCAGCAGAGCTAGCGGGAGAGGGGGTTTTTACAATGAGCAGTTCTTC. Its protein is CASRASGRGGFYNEQFF.